One sample yielded the 22 T cell receptor beta chains listed below, sequenced in a study of T cell responses to AZD1222 COVID-19 vaccine. The data were produced by immunoSEQ multiplex PCR, yet TCRdb's version contains in-frame clones alone and is incomplete. The sample records roughly 100,000 clones, roughly nine tenths being singletons. The starting material was peripheral blood, obtained 28 days after the second dose of the MenACWY control vaccine. The receptors derive from an adult who received the MenACWY meningococcal vaccine as a control.

V gene TRBV28 combines with J gene TRBJ1-4; weak D call: TRBD1 (6 bases). The germline V and J ends were trimmed by 6 bases and 7 bases, with 12 bases remaining between them. Germline lookup yields CDR1 MDHEN and CDR2 SYDVKM. The CDR3 sequence is 13 residues long. The CDR3 sequence is CASRQGIGEKLFF. For the CDR3, the DNA is TGTGCCAGCAGACAGGGTATCGGTGAAAAACTGTTTTTT. Complete variable domain (other parts from reference TRBV28 and TRBJ1-4): DVKVTQSSRYLVKRTGEKVFLECVQDMDHENMFWYRQDPGLGLRLIYFSYDVKMKEKGDIPEGYSVSREKKERFSLILESASTNQTSMYLCASRQGIGEKLFFGSGTQLSVL.

The chain joins TRBV7-9 to TRBJ1-1; no reliable D call. CDR1 is SEHNR, CDR2 FQNEAQ, per germline (reference sequence). V lost 1 base and J 2 bases, leaving 5 bases between the germline ends. This CDR3 spans 13 amino acids. The CDR3 DNA follows: TGTGCCAGCAGCTTAGAGGGCAACACTGAAGCTTTCTTT. This sequence encodes CASSLEGNTEAFF.

V and J are TRBV3-1 (or the pseudogene TRBV3-2) and TRBJ2-5; D unclear. The CDR3 spans 12 residues. The germline CDR1 and CDR2 sequences are LGHDT and YNNKEL (reference sequence). V lost 0 bases and J 12 bases, leaving 11 bases between the germline ends. DNA for the CDR3: TGTGCCAGCAGCCAAGATCCGAGTATCAAGTACTTC. As protein: CASSQDPSIKYF.

This chain connects TRBV4-3 to TRBJ2-7, with D possibly TRBD1 on 6 matching bases. CDR1 is LGHNA and CDR2 is YSLEER in the germline V gene. V was pared by 3 bases and J by 4 bases, with 19 bases between. CDR3 length: 16 amino acids. The CDR3 DNA reads TGCGCCAGCAGCCAGTCAACGGGACACCAACCTTACGAGCAGTACTTC. Translation: CASSQSTGHQPYEQYF.

The genes are TRBV28 and TRBJ1-2; 9 bases are a match to TRBD1. CDR1 is MDHEN, CDR2 SYDVKM, per germline. With 3 bases clipped from V and 3 bases from J, the junction kept 8 bases outside the gene matches. The length of the CDR3 is 16 residues. The CDR3 sequence: CASSLDRGRVDYGYTF. Written as DNA, the CDR3 is TGTGCCAGCAGTTTGGACAGGGGACGTGTAGACTATGGCTACACCTTC.

This clone was found a few times. The genes are TRBV5-6 and TRBJ1-1; D perhaps matches TRBD1 (6 bases). The CDR3 extends over 15 amino acids. The germline V gene has CDR1 SGHDT and CDR2 YYEEEE. V lost 4 bases and J 6 bases, leaving 19 bases between the germline ends. The CDR3 reads CASSPRQAPRPEAFF. The CDR3 DNA sequence: TGTGCCAGCAGCCCGCGACAGGCGCCTCGGCCTGAAGCTTTCTTT.

CDR3 sequence: CASSLEGAGKNIQYF. In DNA, the CDR3 is TGCGCCAGCAGCTTGGAGGGCGCAGGCAAAAACATTCAGTACTTC. The chain recombines TRBV5-1 with TRBJ2-4, with D unclear. The CDR3 consists of 15 residues. CDR1 and CDR2 from the germline V gene are SGHRS and YFSETQ. V was pared by 0 bases and J by 3 bases, with 10 bases between.

The chain links TRBV11-3 to TRBJ1-3, with 7 nucleotides matching TRBD1. The CDR3 is 14 amino acids. Germline CDR1 and CDR2: SGHNT and YENEEA. The V segment lost 4 bases and the J segment 4 bases; nucleotides outside the gene matches: 4. The DNA of the CDR3 is TGTGCCAGCAGCTCGACAGGGTCGGGAAACACCATATATTTT. It codes for CASSSTGSGNTIYF.

A few counts support this clone. The chain is built from TRBV5-1 and TRBJ1-4; D gene uncertain. Germline V gives CDR1 SGHRS, CDR2 YFSETQ. The CDR3 sequence is 15 residues long. Between the trimmed V and J ends, which lost 0 bases and 5 bases, there was a span of 11 bases. The CDR3: CASSLGAGPNEKLFF. The CDR3 DNA sequence: TGCGCCAGCAGCTTGGGAGCAGGACCGAATGAAAAACTGTTTTTT. Supplemented by reference TRBV5-1 and TRBJ1-4, the full variable domain reads KAGVTQTPRYLIKTRGQQVTLSCSPISGHRSVSWYQQTPGQGLQFLFEYFSETQRNKGNFPGRFSGRQFSNSRSEMNVSTLELGDSALYLCASSLGAGPNEKLFFGSGTQLSVL.

The table lists this clone with a count of one. The rearrangement joins TRBV27 to TRBJ2-7; no clear D. The CDR3 has 13 residues. Trimming took 7 bases from V and 2 from J, leaving 12 bases between them. CDR1 is MNHEY, CDR2 SMNVEV, per germline (reference sequence). CDR3 amino acids: CASILRRPYEQYF. CDR3 DNA sequence: TGTGCCAGCATCTTAAGACGGCCCTACGAGCAGTACTTC.

The rearrangement joins TRBV5-1 to TRBJ1-5; possibly TRBD1 for D (6 bases). Looked up from germline, CDR1 is SGHRS and CDR2 is YFSETQ. This CDR3 has 14 residues. Trimming took 0 bases from V and 8 from J, leaving 12 bases between them. The CDR3 coding sequence is TGCGCCAGCAGCTTGGGGCAGGGGCATGAGCCCCAGCATTTT. Protein product: CASSLGQGHEPQHF.

The J gene is TRBJ1-2, the V gene TRBV7-9; D unclear. Per germline, CDR1 SEHNR and CDR2 FQNEAQ (reference sequence). V was clipped by 1 base and J by 4 bases, with 10 bases between them. The CDR3 has 14 residues. In DNA form, the CDR3 reads TGTGCCAGCAGCTTAGAGAGGACCTCCTATGGCTACACCTTC. It is translated as CASSLERTSYGYTF.

The V call is TRBV18, the J call TRBJ2-1, with no clear D. Trimming left V 0 bases short and J 1 base short, with 7 bases between. The CDR3 extends over 15 amino acids. From germline, CDR1 is KGHSH and CDR2 LQKENI. This CDR3 is CASSPPGISYNEQFF. The CDR3 region has the DNA TGTGCCAGCTCACCACCGGGTATATCCTACAATGAGCAGTTCTTC.

This rearrangement joins TRBV27 to TRBJ1-2, with 9 bases that match TRBD1. Trimming removed 1 base from V and 4 bases from J; junction bases left unmatched: 10. The length of the CDR3 is 17 residues. CDR1 and CDR2 from the germline V gene are MNHEY and SMNVEV (reference sequence). CDR3 in amino acids: CASSLLSGTGLSYGYTF. CDR3 coding DNA: TGTGCCAGCAGTTTATTATCGGGGACAGGGTTGAGCTATGGCTACACCTTC.

This clone appeared a single time. The chain links TRBV9 to TRBJ2-1, with TRBD2 matching 14 bases. CDR1 is SGDLS, CDR2 YYNGEE, per germline. V was pared by 4 bases and J by 4 bases, with 4 bases of the junction left unmatched. The CDR3 consists of 16 residues. CDR3 DNA sequence: TGTGCCAGCAGCCTCGGGACTAGCGGGGGATACAATGAGCAGTTCTTC. Amino acid sequence: CASSLGTSGGYNEQFF.

The chain carries TRBV18 and TRBJ1-2; D gene unclear. The CDR3 has 14 residues. The germline gives CDR1 KGHSH, CDR2 LQKENI. V dropped 1 base and J dropped 2 bases, with 8 bases sitting between them. The CDR3 loop is CASSPRTRNYGYTF. In DNA form, the CDR3 reads TGTGCCAGCTCACCACGGACCCGAAACTATGGCTACACCTTC. The complete variable domain, with remaining parts taken from reference TRBV18 and TRBJ1-2, reads NAGVMQNPRHLVRRRGQEARLRCSPMKGHSHVYWYRQLPEEGLKFMVYLQKENIIDESGMPKERFSAEFPKEGPSILRIQQVVRGDSAAYFCASSPRTRNYGYTFGSGTRLTVV.

The chain combines TRBV10-3 with TRBJ1-5; TRBD1 matches 8 bases. The trim removed 5 bases at V and 4 bases at J, leaving 4 bases unmatched. Germline V gene data show CDR1 as ENHRY and CDR2 as SYGVKD. This CDR3 region has 14 residues. The CDR3 reads CAISPQGANQPQHF. CDR3 DNA: TGTGCCATCAGTCCGCAGGGGGCGAATCAGCCCCAGCATTTT.

This clone has only a few counts. V and J are TRBV7-3 and TRBJ2-7; TRBD1 agrees at 9 bases. CDR3 length equals 14 residues. Germline V gives CDR1 SGHTA, CDR2 FQGTGA. The V segment lost 5 bases and the J segment 3 bases; nucleotides outside the gene matches: 5. The CDR3 DNA is TGTGCCAGCAGCGCCTCGGGACAGGGCTACGAGCAGTACTTC. Protein: CASSASGQGYEQYF.

V usage is TRBV9 and J usage is TRBJ2-2, with D uncertain. Trimming took 2 bases from V and 3 from J, leaving 8 bases between them. Germline V gene sequence: CDR1 SGDLS, CDR2 YYNGEE. The CDR3 has 14 amino acids. In nucleotides, the CDR3 is TGTGCCAGCAGCGTCCAGTATGACACCGGGGAGCTGTTTTTT. The encoded protein is CASSVQYDTGELFF.

J is TRBJ1-1 and V is TRBV5-4; 12 bases are shared with TRBD1. Germline trimming cut 2 bases from V and 9 bases from J; bases unmatched to any gene: 8. From germline, CDR1 is SGHNT and CDR2 YYREEE (reference sequence). The CDR3 extends over 15 amino acids. CDR3 amino acids: CASSFGDRGHLQAFF. DNA of the CDR3: TGTGCCAGCAGCTTCGGGGACAGGGGGCATCTCCAAGCTTTCTTT.

The CDR3 sequence: CASSLIAGVSYEQYF. The DNA of the CDR3 is TGTGCCAGCAGCTTAATCGCAGGGGTCTCCTACGAGCAGTACTTC. The rearrangement uses TRBV5-8 and TRBJ2-7; D is perhaps TRBD1 (6 bases). The CDR3 has 15 amino acids. Looked up from germline, CDR1 is SGHTS and CDR2 is YDEGEE. The ends were cut back, 2 bases at V and 0 bases at J, with 12 bases in the middle. Full variable domain (remainder filled in from reference TRBV5-8 and TRBJ2-7): EAGVTQSPTHLIKTRGQQATLRCSPISGHTSVYWYQQALGLGLQFLLWYDEGEERNRGNFPPRFSGRQFPNYSSELNVNALELEDSALYLCASSLIAGVSYEQYFGPGTRLTVT.

The chain is built from TRBV19 and TRBJ2-1; D gene unclear. The length of the CDR3 is 16 residues. The germline V gene encodes CDR1 LNHDA and CDR2 SQIVND (reference sequence). Trimming removed 5 bases from V and 4 bases from J, with 18 bases in between. DNA for the CDR3: TGTGCCAGTAGTCCCCCCCGTGGGGTCGTTTACAATGAGCAGTTCTTC. It specifies CASSPPRGVVYNEQFF. The full variable domain, completed using reference TRBV19 and TRBJ2-1, is DGGITQSPKYLFRKEGQNVTLSCEQNLNHDAMYWYRQDPGQGLRLIYYSQIVNDFQKGDIAEGYSVSREKKESFPLTVTSAQKNPTAFYLCASSPPRGVVYNEQFFGPGTRLTVL.